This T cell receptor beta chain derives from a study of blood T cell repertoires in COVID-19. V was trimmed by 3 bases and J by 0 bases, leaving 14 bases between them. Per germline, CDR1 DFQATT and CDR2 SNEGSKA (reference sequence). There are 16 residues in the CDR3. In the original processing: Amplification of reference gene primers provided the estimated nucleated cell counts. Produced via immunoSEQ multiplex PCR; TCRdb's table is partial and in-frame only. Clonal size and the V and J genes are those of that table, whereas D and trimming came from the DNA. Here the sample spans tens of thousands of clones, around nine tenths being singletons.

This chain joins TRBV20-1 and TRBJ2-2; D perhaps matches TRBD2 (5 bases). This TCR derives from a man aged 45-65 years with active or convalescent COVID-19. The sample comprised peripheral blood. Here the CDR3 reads CSASGWGSANTGELFF. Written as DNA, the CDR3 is TGCAGTGCTAGTGGGTGGGGTAGCGCGAACACCGGGGAGCTGTTTTTT.